This T cell receptor (beta chain) is drawn from a study of shared clonotypes between healthy human individuals. Background on the study: A donor's plate count was three for CD4 naive and three for CD4 memory; CD8 naive had two and CD8 memory one. Study results and limitations: Relative to clonotypes present in all four donors, those not shared had lower generation probabilities. Measured sharing among donors was expected to vary with sequencing depth.

As defined, naive CD8 cells were CD45RO-negative and positively selected for CCR7, with terminally differentiated effector memory CD45RA+ cells excluded. Each sorted subset replicate got 200 ng genomic DNA, tens of thousands of genomes. Measured with immunoSEQ multiplex PCR; TCRdb has only the in-frame clones, and not every one. The table records 1.5 million to 2.5 million clones, around 96% of them present only once. Concerning this clone itself: The antigen is not known.

The CDR3 has 16 residues. V dropped 8 bases and J dropped 4; count of bases not matched to a gene: 11. Per the germline V gene, CDR1 is WSHSY and CDR2 is SAAADI. This sequence joins TRBV10-2 and TRBJ2-5; 12 nucleotides agree with TRBD2. The origin of this receptor is a man aged 18 to 29 in good health. Sequenced sample: naive CD8+ T cells sorted from blood. CDR3 DNA sequence: TGCGCCAGCCGGGCCCCTAGCGGGGGGGCTGGAGAGACCCAGTACTTC. Protein: CASRAPSGGAGETQYF.